This T cell receptor (beta chain) was captured by sequencing in a study of post-analysis software for immune sequencing data. Notes on the study in general: Controls showed lower frequencies than patients for five or six TRBV segments, and TRBV5-6, TRBV5-1 and TRBV20-1 were among these. Multiple sclerosis was associated with a significant reduction in normalized Chao1 diversity relative to controls.

As regards this clonotype: Its antigen is currently unknown.

This CDR3 region has 14 residues. The germline V and J ends were trimmed by 6 bases and 6 bases, with 18 bases remaining between them. Incorporated into the TCR beta cDNA libraries were unique molecular identifiers, which served to reduce PCR and sequencing biases. Each CDR3 protein is one row after TCRdb ran MiXCR on the PCR reads. The sample has fewer than 700,000 distinct CDR3 sequences; about 40% are singletons. Specimen: blood. The receptor's source is a girl under 18 with multiple sclerosis. This sequence joins TRBV12-3 or TRBV12-4 and TRBJ2-7, with a possible D match to TRBD1 (5 bases). This CDR3 is CASRPGSAHGEQYF. The DNA of the CDR3 is TGTGCCAGCAGGCCAGGGTCGGCGCACGGCGAGCAGTACTTC.